These 21 T cell receptor beta chains share one sample of origin, sequenced in a study of blood T cell repertoires in COVID-19. TCRdb's table, derived via immunoSEQ multiplex PCR, lists solely in-frame clones and lacks some. This sample has roughly 410,000 clones, with around 91% found just once. Material for sequencing was peripheral blood. The receptors were gathered from a middle-aged woman with COVID-19, enrolled during active disease.

The genes are TRBV27 and TRBJ2-5; D is ambiguous. The ends were cut back, 3 bases at V and 2 bases at J, with 16 bases in the middle. Germline lookup yields CDR1 MNHEY and CDR2 SMNVEV (reference sequence). CDR3 length: 16 amino acids. This CDR3 is CASSFRMERVQETQYF. In DNA form, the CDR3 reads TGTGCCAGCAGTTTTCGTATGGAGCGAGTACAAGAGACCCAGTACTTC.

This clone occurred once. V and J are TRBV29-1 and TRBJ2-7, with D possibly matching TRBD1 (6 bases). The CDR3 is made up of 14 amino acids. The V end was cut by 6 bases, the J end by 0 bases, with 15 bases between. Looked up from germline, CDR1 is SQVTM and CDR2 is ANQGSEA. The CDR3 DNA reads as TGCAGCGTCTTGCGGACAGAGAGCTCCTACGAGCAGTACTTC. It encodes CSVLRTESSYEQYF.

J is TRBJ2-1 and V is TRBV9, with D possibly matching TRBD1 (5 bases). Trimming cost V 0 bases and J 4 bases, with 14 bases left between them. CDR3 length: 16 amino acids. Germline CDR1 and CDR2: SGDLS and YYNGEE. In DNA, the CDR3 is TGTGCCAGCAGCGTAGATCTGGCAGGGATTTACAATGAGCAGTTCTTC. This sequence encodes CASSVDLAGIYNEQFF.

This chain links TRBV9 with TRBJ2-1, with 10 bases fitting TRBD1. After removal of 5 bases from V and 8 bases from J, the junction contained 10 bases not matched to a gene. The CDR3 contains 15 residues. Germline values: CDR1 SGDLS, CDR2 YYNGEE. This CDR3 is CASSGDRGWVDEQFF. As DNA, the CDR3 is TGTGCCAGCAGTGGGGACAGGGGATGGGTCGATGAGCAGTTCTTC.

V and J are TRBV5-6 and TRBJ1-4; D possibly corresponds to TRBD1 (5 bases). CDR1 is SGHDT and CDR2 is YYEEEE in the germline V gene. The CDR3 extends over 15 amino acids. V lost 2 bases, J lost 5 bases, and 13 bases lay in between. The CDR3 spells CASSFKTAANEKLFF. The CDR3 DNA reads TGTGCCAGCAGCTTCAAGACAGCCGCAAATGAAAAACTGTTTTTT.

V is TRBV5-1 and J is TRBJ1-4; D may be TRBD1 (5 bases). Trimming stripped 0 bases from V and 5 bases from J, with 14 bases between. Germline V lookup: CDR1 SGHRS, CDR2 YFSETQ. The length of the CDR3 is 16 residues. The CDR3 region is CASSLANGGRNEKLFF. The CDR3 DNA reads as TGCGCCAGCAGCTTGGCCAACGGGGGAAGGAATGAAAAACTGTTTTTT.

The chain recombines TRBV7-2 with TRBJ2-7; TRBD1 matches at 10 bases. The junction had 3 bases not matched to a gene; V was cut back by 2 bases and J by 2 bases. This CDR3 contains 15 residues. Per the germline V gene, CDR1 is SGHTA and CDR2 is FQGNSA. CDR3 sequence (DNA): TGTGCCAGCAGCTTAAGGGGGACAGGGGCCTACGAGCAGTACTTC. This codes for CASSLRGTGAYEQYF.

CDR3 amino acids: CASSPSGQRNEKLFF. The CDR3 bases are TGTGCCAGCAGTCCGTCGGGACAGCGGAATGAAAAACTGTTTTTT. The V and J genes are TRBV28 and TRBJ1-4; TRBD1 matches at 7 bases. The CDR3 contains 15 residues. Germline trimming cut 5 bases from V and 5 bases from J; bases unmatched to any gene: 8. Germline V gene data show CDR1 as MDHEN and CDR2 as SYDVKM. Full variable domain (outside the CDR3, taken from reference TRBV28 and TRBJ1-4): DVKVTQSSRYLVKRTGEKVFLECVQDMDHENMFWYRQDPGLGLRLIYFSYDVKMKEKGDIPEGYSVSREKKERFSLILESASTNQTSMYLCASSPSGQRNEKLFFGSGTQLSVL.

The CDR3 bases are TGTGCCAGCAGTCAGGACAGTCGAACTGAAGCTTTCTTT. Protein: CASSQDSRTEAFF. The genes are TRBV12-3 or TRBV12-4 and TRBJ1-1; D possibly corresponds to TRBD1 (6 bases). The ends were cut back, 5 bases at V and 5 bases at J, with 12 bases in the middle. The CDR3 is 13 amino acids.

The J gene is TRBJ2-3, the V gene TRBV5-6; D may be TRBD2 (6 bases). CDR3 length equals 14 residues. Germline-derived CDR1 and CDR2 are SGHDT and YYEEEE. V lost 4 bases, J lost 0 bases, and 9 bases lay in between. The CDR3 bases are TGTGCCAGCAGCATAGCGGCTAGCACAGATACGCAGTATTTT. Protein product: CASSIAASTDTQYF.

V usage is TRBV5-1 and J usage is TRBJ1-1; TRBD1 aligns across 8 bases. The CDR3 runs to 16 residues. The J segment lost 3 bases and the V segment lost 0 bases, leaving 7 bases of the junction unmatched. Germline values: CDR1 SGHRS, CDR2 YFSETQ. The CDR3, as DNA: TGCGCCAGCAGCTTGGCTCAGGGGGCAAGAGACACTGAAGCTTTCTTT. It specifies CASSLAQGARDTEAFF. Complete variable domain (other parts from reference TRBV5-1 and TRBJ1-1): KAGVTQTPRYLIKTRGQQVTLSCSPISGHRSVSWYQQTPGQGLQFLFEYFSETQRNKGNFPGRFSGRQFSNSRSEMNVSTLELGDSALYLCASSLAQGARDTEAFFGQGTRLTVV.

The chain couples TRBV4-1 to TRBJ1-1; 12 nucleotides match TRBD1. The CDR3 is made up of 18 amino acids. CDR1 is MGHRA and CDR2 is YSYEKL in the germline V gene. With V trimmed by 1 base and J by 0 bases, 6 bases remained unmatched. The CDR3 coding sequence is TGCGCCAGCAGCCAAGCCGGGACAGGGGGCGATTTGAACACTGAAGCTTTCTTT. The encoded protein is CASSQAGTGGDLNTEAFF.

The V call is TRBV2, the J call TRBJ2-5, with 8 bases identical to TRBD2. The V gene end was trimmed by 4 bases and the J gene end by 3 bases; junction bases not matched to a gene: 4. Germline V gene lookup returns CDR1 SNHLY and CDR2 FYNNEI. The CDR3 runs to 14 residues. The CDR3 loop reads CASSGTSREETQYF. The CDR3 coding sequence is TGTGCCAGCAGTGGGACTAGCAGGGAAGAGACCCAGTACTTC.

This clone was picked up a small number of times. This chain joins TRBV7-3 and TRBJ1-2; D might be TRBD1 (5 bases). CDR3 length equals 14 residues. V was cut by 2 bases and J by 4 bases, with 11 bases left in between. Germline V gene data show CDR1 as SGHTA and CDR2 as FQGTGA. The CDR3 sequence: CASSLGADGYGYTF. The CDR3 nucleotides read TGTGCCAGCAGCTTAGGGGCTGACGGCTATGGCTACACCTTC.

This clone was picked up one time. The chain is built from TRBV10-3 and TRBJ1-1; 7 bases match TRBD1. Germline loops: CDR1 ENHRY, CDR2 SYGVKD. CDR3 size: 14 residues. The junction had 2 bases not matched to a gene; V was cut back by 4 bases and J by 0 bases. The CDR3 DNA sequence: TGTGCCATCAGTGGACAGGGAATGAACACTGAAGCTTTCTTT. Encoded protein: CAISGQGMNTEAFF.

The chain couples TRBV6-4 to TRBJ1-1; 7 nucleotides align to TRBD1. After removal of 6 bases from V and 2 bases from J, the junction contained 3 bases not matched to a gene. This CDR3 has 13 residues. Germline CDR1 reads MRHNA; CDR2 reads SNTAGT. CDR3: CASSRDRNTEAFF. DNA of the CDR3: TGTGCCAGCAGCCGGGACAGAAACACTGAAGCTTTCTTT.

The rearrangement joins TRBV7-9 to TRBJ2-5; 7 bases match TRBD2. Germline V gene sequence: CDR1 SEHNR, CDR2 FQNEAQ (reference sequence). Losses at the gene ends were 3 bases for V and 0 bases for J; bases not matched to a gene: 7. The CDR3 consists of 16 residues. In DNA, the CDR3 is TGTGCCAGCAGCTTTAGTAAGGGACTAAACCAAGAGACCCAGTACTTC. Translation: CASSFSKGLNQETQYF.

The CDR3 here is CASSLERIAGTYNEQFF. CDR3 DNA: TGTGCCAGCAGCTTAGAAAGGATAGCGGGGACTTACAATGAGCAGTTCTTC. V and J are TRBV7-2 and TRBJ2-1; 8 bases agree with TRBD2. Trimming took 1 base from V and 4 from J; bases not matched to a gene: 9. Per the germline V gene, CDR1 is SGHTA and CDR2 is FQGNSA. The CDR3 spans 17 residues.

The chain couples TRBV19 to TRBJ1-5; 12 bases fit TRBD1. V gave up 3 bases and J gave up 7 bases; unmatched junction bases: 10. This CDR3 is built from 17 residues. Germline CDR1 is LNHDA and CDR2 is SQIVND (reference sequence). CDR3 protein: CASSMGPGQGAWQPQHF. In DNA, the CDR3 is TGTGCCAGTAGTATGGGGCCGGGACAGGGGGCTTGGCAGCCCCAGCATTTT.

The V and J genes are TRBV7-9 and TRBJ2-5; 9 bases fit TRBD2. This CDR3 comprises 16 residues. The V segment lost 1 base and the J segment 4 bases; nucleotides outside the gene matches: 7. CDR1 and CDR2 (germline): SEHNR, FQNEAQ (reference sequence). CDR3: CASSLVNLAGLETQYF. CDR3 nucleotide sequence: TGTGCCAGCAGCTTAGTCAACCTAGCGGGATTAGAGACCCAGTACTTC. Variable domain in full (rest from reference TRBV7-9 and TRBJ2-5): DTGVSQNPRHKITKRGQNVTFRCDPISEHNRLYWYRQTLGQGPEFLTYFQNEAQLEKSRLLSDRFSAERPKGSFSTLEIQRTEQGDSAMYLCASSLVNLAGLETQYFGPGTRLLVL.

The chain has TRBV19 and TRBJ2-1; D may be TRBD1 (6 bases). The CDR3 is made up of 14 amino acids. Per germline, CDR1 LNHDA and CDR2 SQIVND (reference sequence). With 9 bases removed from V and 10 bases from J, the gap between germline ends came to 22 bases. The CDR3 region is CASKAPTGRREQFF. In nucleotides, the CDR3 is TGTGCCAGCAAAGCACCGACAGGCCGCCGAGAGCAGTTCTTC.